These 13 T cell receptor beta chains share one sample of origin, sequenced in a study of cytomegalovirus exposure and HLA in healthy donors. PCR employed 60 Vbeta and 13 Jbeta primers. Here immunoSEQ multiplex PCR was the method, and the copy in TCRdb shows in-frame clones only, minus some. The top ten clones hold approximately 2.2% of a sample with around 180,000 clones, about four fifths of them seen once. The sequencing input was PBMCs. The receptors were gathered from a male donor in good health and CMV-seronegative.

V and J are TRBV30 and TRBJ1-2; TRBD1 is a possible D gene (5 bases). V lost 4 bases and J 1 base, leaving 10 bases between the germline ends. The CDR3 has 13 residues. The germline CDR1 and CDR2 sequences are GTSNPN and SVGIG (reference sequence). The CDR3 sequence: CAWNRQSNYGYTF. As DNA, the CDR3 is TGTGCCTGGAACAGACAGAGTAACTATGGCTACACCTTC.

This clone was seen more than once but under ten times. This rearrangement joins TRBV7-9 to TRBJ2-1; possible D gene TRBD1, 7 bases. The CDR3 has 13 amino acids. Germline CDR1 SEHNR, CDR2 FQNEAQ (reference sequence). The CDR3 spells CGGGTERNNEQFF. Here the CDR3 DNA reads TGTGGGGGCGGGACAGAGCGTAACAATGAGCAGTTCTTC.

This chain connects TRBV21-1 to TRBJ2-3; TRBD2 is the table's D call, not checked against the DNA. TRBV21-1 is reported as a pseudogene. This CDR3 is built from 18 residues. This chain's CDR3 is CASSIPSGDCRSNDTQYF. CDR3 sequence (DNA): TGTGCCAGCAGCATCCCTAGCGGGGACTGCCGATCGAATGATACGCAGTATTTT.

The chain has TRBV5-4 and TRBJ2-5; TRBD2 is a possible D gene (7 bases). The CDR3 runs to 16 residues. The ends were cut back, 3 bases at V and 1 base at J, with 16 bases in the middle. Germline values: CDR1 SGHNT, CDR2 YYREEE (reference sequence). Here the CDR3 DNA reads TGTGCCAGCAGCTCGGGGGGCGGGCCCTCCCAAGAGACCCAGTACTTC. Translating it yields CASSSGGGPSQETQYF.

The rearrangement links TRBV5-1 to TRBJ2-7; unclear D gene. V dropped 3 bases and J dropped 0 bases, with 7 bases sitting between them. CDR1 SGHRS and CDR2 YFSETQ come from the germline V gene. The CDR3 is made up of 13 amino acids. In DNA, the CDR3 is TGCGCCAGCAGCTATTACAGCTCCTACGAGCAGTACTTC. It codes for CASSYYSSYEQYF.

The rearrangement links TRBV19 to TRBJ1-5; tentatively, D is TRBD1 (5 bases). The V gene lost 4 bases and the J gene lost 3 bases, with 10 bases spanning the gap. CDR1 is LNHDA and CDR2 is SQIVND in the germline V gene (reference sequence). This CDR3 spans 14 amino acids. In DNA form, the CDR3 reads TGTGCCAGTAGTACTACGACAGCCAATCAGCCCCAGCATTTT. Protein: CASSTTTANQPQHF.

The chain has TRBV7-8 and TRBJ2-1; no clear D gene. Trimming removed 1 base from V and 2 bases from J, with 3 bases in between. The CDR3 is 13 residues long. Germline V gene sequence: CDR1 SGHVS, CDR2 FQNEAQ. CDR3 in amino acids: CASSLVTYNEQFF. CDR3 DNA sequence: TGTGCCAGCAGCTTAGTCACCTACAATGAGCAGTTCTTC. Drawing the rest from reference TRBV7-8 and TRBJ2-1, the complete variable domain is GAGVSQSPRYKVAKRGQDVALRCDPISGHVSLFWYQQALGQGPEFLTYFQNEAQLDKSGLPSDRFFAERPEGSVSTLKIQRTQQEDSAVYLCASSLVTYNEQFFGPGTRLTVL.

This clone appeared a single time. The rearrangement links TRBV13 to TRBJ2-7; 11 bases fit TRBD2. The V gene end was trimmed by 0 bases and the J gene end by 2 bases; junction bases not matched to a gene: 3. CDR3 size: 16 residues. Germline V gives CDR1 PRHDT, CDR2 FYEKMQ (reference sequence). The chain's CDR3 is CASSLGASGRTYEQYF. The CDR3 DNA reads TGTGCCAGCAGCTTAGGGGCTAGCGGGAGGACCTACGAGCAGTACTTC.

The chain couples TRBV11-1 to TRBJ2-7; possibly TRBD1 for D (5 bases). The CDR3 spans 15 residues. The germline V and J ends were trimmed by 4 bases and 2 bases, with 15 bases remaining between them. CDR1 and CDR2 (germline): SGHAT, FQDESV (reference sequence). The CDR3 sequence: CASSSSADIAYEQYF. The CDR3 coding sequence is TGTGCCAGCAGCTCAAGTGCGGACATTGCCTACGAGCAGTACTTC.

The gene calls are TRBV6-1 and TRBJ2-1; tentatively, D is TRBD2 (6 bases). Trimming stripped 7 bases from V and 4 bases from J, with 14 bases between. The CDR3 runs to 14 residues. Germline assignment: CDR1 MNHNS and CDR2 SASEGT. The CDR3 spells CASKTSEGYNEQFF. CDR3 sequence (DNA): TGTGCCAGCAAGACTAGTGAGGGATACAATGAGCAGTTCTTC.

For the CDR3, the DNA is TGTGCCAGCAGCTTGGACCCGGGACTAGCGGAAAGCTCCTACAATGAGCAGTTCTTC. Translation: CASSLDPGLAESSYNEQFF. V usage is TRBV7-3 and J usage is TRBJ2-1, with TRBD2 matching over 11 bases. Germline V gene data show CDR1 as SGHTA and CDR2 as FQGTGA. The CDR3 has 19 amino acids. Unmatched junction bases numbered 10, after V lost 3 bases and J lost 0 bases.

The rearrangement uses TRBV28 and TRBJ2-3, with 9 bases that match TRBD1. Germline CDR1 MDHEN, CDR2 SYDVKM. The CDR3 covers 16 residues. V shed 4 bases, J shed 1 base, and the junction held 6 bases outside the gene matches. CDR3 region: CASSYPRDRGTDTQYF. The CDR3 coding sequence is TGTGCCAGCAGTTACCCCCGGGACAGGGGCACAGATACGCAGTATTTT.

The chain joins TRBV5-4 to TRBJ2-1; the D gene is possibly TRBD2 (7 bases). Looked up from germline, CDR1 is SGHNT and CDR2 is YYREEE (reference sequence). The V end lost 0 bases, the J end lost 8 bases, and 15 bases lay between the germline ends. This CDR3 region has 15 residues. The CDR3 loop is CASSLGGGANDEQFF. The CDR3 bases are TGTGCCAGCAGCTTGGGAGGGGGGGCCAACGATGAGCAGTTCTTC.